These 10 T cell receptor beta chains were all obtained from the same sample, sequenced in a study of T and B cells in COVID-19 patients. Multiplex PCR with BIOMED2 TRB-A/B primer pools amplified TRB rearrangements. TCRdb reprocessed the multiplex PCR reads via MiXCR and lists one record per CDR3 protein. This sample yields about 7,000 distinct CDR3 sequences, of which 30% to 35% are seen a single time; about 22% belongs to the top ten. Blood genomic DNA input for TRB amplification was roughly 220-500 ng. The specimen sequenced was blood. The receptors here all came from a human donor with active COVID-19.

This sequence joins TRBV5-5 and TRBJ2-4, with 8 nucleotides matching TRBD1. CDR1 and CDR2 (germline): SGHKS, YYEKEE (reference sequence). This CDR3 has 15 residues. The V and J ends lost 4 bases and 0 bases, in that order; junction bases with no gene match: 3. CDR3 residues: CASSRTGGAKNIQYF. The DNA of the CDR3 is TGTGCCAGCAGCCGCACAGGGGGAGCCAAAAACATTCAGTACTTC. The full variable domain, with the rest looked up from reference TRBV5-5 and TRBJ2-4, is DAGVTQSPTHLIKTRGQQVTLRCSPISGHKSVSWYQQVLGQGPQFIFQYYEKEERGRGNFPDRFSARQFPNYSSELNVNALLLGDSALYLCASSRTGGAKNIQYFGAGTRLSVL.

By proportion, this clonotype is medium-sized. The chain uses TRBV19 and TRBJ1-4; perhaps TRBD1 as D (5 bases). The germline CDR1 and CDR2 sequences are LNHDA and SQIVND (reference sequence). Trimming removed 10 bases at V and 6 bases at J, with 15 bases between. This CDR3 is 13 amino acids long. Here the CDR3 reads CATSLDKHEKLFF. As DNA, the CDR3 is TGTGCCACTAGCTTGGACAAACATGAAAAACTGTTTTTT.

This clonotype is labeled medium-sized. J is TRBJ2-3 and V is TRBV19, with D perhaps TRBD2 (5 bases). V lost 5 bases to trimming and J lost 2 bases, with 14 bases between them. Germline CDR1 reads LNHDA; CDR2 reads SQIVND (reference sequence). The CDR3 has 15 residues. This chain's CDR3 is CASSLREDFTDTQYF. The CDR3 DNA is TGTGCCAGTAGTCTCCGGGAAGATTTCACAGATACGCAGTATTTT.

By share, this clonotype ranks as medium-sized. CDR3 coding DNA: TGTGCCAGCAGTTACTCCCCCGACCAAGAGACCCAGTACTTC. Amino acids: CASSYSPDQETQYF. V and J are TRBV6-5 and TRBJ2-5; D is unclear. The CDR3 totals 14 residues. The germline V gene has CDR1 MNHEY and CDR2 SVGAGI. Trimming stripped 0 bases from V and 0 bases from J, with 5 bases between.

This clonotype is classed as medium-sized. The CDR3 loop reads CASSIDRRTDTQYF. In DNA, the CDR3 is TGTGCCAGTAGTATAGATCGGCGGACAGATACGCAGTATTTT. The rearrangement links TRBV19 to TRBJ2-3, with unresolved D. Germline loops: CDR1 LNHDA, CDR2 SQIVND (reference sequence). Between the trimmed V and J ends, which lost 0 bases and 3 bases, there was a span of 7 bases. The CDR3 length is 14 residues.

The CDR3 sequence is CSVEMGTPYEQYF. In DNA, the CDR3 is TGCAGCGTTGAAATGGGGACGCCCTACGAGCAGTACTTC. The V call is TRBV29-1, the J call TRBJ2-7, with D possibly called TRBD1 or TRBD2 (5 bases each). The germline V gene encodes CDR1 SQVTM and CDR2 ANQGSEA. CDR3 length: 13 residues. V lost 2 bases and J 2 bases, leaving 10 bases between the germline ends.

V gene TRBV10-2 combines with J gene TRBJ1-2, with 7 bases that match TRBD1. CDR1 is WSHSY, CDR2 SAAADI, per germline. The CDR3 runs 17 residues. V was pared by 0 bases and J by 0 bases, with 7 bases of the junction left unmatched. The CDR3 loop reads CASSESGTALANYGYTF. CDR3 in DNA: TGCGCCAGCAGTGAGTCTGGGACAGCCTTAGCTAACTATGGCTACACCTTC.

The CDR3 DNA reads TGTGCCAGCAGCGGGGGACGGGGGGCAGGGGCCAACGTCCTGACTTTC. As protein: CASSGGRGAGANVLTF. The gene calls are TRBV11-1 and TRBJ2-6; tentative D call: TRBD2 (7 bases). Germline V gene sequence: CDR1 SGHAT, CDR2 FQDESV (reference sequence). Deletions cut 5 bases from V and 4 bases from J, with 15 bases between. The CDR3 length is 16 residues.

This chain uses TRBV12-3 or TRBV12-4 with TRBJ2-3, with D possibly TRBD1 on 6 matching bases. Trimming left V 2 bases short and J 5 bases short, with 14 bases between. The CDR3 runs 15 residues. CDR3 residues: CASSLRTVGLDTQYF. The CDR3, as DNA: TGTGCCAGCAGTTTAAGGACAGTCGGGTTAGATACGCAGTATTTT.

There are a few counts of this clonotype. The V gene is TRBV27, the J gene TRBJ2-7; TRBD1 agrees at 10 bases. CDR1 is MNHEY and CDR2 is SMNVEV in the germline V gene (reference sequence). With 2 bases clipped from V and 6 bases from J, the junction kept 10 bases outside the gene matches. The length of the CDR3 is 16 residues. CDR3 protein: CASSLAVGTGVSEQYF. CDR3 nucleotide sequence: TGTGCCAGCAGTTTAGCCGTCGGGACAGGGGTTAGCGAGCAGTACTTC.